The source of this TCR beta chain is a study of T cells in Graves' hyperthyroidism and ophthalmopathy. At least 3 on the Clinical Activity Score was recorded for ophthalmopathy patients, who also had NOSPECS grade at least 4 and duration under 3 months. There were TCR beta CDR3 regions amplified from RNA transcripts. Initially, a first-round RT-PCR of the TCR CDR3 employed the HTBI primer set. TCRdb re-called the multiplex PCR reads through MiXCR, storing one row per CDR3 protein. Here the sample spans over 350,000 distinct CDR3 sequences, about 15% being singletons. This CDR3 spans 14 amino acids. The germline V and J ends were trimmed by 3 bases and 8 bases, with 13 bases remaining between them. Germline V gene data show CDR1 as ENHRY and CDR2 as SYGVKD.

Sequencing was carried out using blood. The rearrangement uses TRBV10-3 and TRBJ1-4, with TRBD1 as a possible D gene (6 bases). The origin of this receptor is a man aged 18 to 30 with Graves' ophthalmopathy. CDR3: CAISDWTDGEKLFF. Written as DNA, the CDR3 is TGTGCCATCAGTGACTGGACAGACGGCGAAAAACTGTTTTTT.